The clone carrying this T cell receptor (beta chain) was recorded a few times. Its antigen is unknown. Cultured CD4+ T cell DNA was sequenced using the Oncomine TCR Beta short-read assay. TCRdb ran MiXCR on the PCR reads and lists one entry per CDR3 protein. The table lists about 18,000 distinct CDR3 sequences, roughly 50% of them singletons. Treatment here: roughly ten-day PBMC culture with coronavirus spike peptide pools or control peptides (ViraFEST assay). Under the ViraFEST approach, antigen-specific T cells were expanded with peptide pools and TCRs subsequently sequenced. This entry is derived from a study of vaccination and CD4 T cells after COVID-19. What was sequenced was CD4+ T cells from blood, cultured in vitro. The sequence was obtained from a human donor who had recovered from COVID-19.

CDR3: CASRETGGQETQYF. The DNA for the CDR3 is TGTGCCAGCAGGGAAACAGGGGGGCAAGAGACCCAGTACTTC. The J gene is TRBJ2-5, the V gene TRBV12-3 or TRBV12-4; TRBD1 matches at 8 bases. J was trimmed by 2 bases and V by 6 bases; bases with no gene match: 5. The CDR3 totals 14 residues.